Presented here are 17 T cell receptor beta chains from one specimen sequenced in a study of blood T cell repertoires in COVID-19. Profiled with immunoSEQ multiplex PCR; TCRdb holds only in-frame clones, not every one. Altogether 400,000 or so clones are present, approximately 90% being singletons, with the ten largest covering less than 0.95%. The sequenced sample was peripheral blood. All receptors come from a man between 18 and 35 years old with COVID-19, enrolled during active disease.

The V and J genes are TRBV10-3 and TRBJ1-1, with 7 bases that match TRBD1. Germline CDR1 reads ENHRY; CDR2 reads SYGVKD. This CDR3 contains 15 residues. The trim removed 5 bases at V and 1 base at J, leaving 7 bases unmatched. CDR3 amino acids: CAISSTGFGNTEAFF. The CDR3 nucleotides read TGTGCCATCAGTTCGACAGGGTTCGGGAACACTGAAGCTTTCTTT.

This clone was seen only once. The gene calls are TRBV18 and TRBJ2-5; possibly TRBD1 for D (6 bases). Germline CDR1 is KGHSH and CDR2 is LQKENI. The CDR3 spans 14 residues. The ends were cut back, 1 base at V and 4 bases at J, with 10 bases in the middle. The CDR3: CASSPLRDIETQYF. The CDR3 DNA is TGTGCCAGCTCACCACTCAGGGACATAGAGACCCAGTACTTC.

The CDR3 spells CAWKFGGEETQYF. Written as DNA, the CDR3 is TGTGCCTGGAAGTTTGGCGGGGAAGAGACCCAGTACTTC. This rearrangement joins TRBV30 to TRBJ2-5; D might be TRBD2 (6 bases). Germline V gene lookup returns CDR1 GTSNPN and CDR2 SVGIG (reference sequence). Trimming removed 4 bases from V and 3 bases from J, with 12 bases in between. The CDR3 length is 13 residues.

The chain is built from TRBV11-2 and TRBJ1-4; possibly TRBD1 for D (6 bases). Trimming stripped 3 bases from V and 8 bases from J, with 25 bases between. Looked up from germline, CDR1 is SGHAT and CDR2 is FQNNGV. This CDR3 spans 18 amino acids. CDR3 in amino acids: CASSFLQGLGAFAEKLFF. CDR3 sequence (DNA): TGTGCCAGCAGCTTCCTTCAGGGATTGGGGGCCTTTGCGGAAAAACTGTTTTTT.

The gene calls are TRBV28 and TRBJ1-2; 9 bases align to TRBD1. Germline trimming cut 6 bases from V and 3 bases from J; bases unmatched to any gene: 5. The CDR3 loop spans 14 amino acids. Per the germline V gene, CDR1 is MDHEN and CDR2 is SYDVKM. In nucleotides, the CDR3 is TGTGCCAGCAGACCAGGGACAGGGCACTATGGCTACACCTTC. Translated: CASRPGTGHYGYTF.

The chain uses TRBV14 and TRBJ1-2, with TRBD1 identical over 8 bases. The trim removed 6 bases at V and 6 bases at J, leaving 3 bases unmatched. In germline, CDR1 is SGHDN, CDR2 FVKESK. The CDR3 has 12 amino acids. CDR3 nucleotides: TGTGCCAGCAGACAGGGGGGGCATGGCTACACCTTC. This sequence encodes CASRQGGHGYTF.

The CDR3 loop is CSASSDRGQFF. The CDR3 region has the DNA TGCAGTGCTAGCTCCGACAGGGGGCAGTTCTTC. The chain recombines TRBV20-1 with TRBJ2-1, with TRBD1 identical over 8 bases. The CDR3 is made up of 11 amino acids. The V segment lost 3 bases and the J segment 12 bases; nucleotides outside the gene matches: 4. Per germline, CDR1 DFQATT and CDR2 SNEGSKA (reference sequence).

CDR3 loop: CASRGGGNTGELFF. The CDR3 coding sequence is TGTGCCAGCAGAGGGGGCGGGAACACCGGGGAGCTGTTTTTT. The rearrangement joins TRBV2 to TRBJ2-2, with 7 nucleotides matching TRBD1. Germline CDR1 SNHLY, CDR2 FYNNEI. The CDR3 runs 14 residues. J gave up 1 base and V 6 bases, and 2 bases lay outside the gene matches.

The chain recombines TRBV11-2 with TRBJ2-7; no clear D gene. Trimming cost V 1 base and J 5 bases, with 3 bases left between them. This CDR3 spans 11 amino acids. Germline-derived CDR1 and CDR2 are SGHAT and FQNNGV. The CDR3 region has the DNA TGTGCCAGCAGCTTAGTAAACGAGCAGTACTTC. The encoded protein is CASSLVNEQYF.

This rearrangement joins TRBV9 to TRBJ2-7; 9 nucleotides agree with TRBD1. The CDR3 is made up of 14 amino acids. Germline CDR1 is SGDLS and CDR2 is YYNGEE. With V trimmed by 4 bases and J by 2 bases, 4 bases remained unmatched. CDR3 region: CASSPTGGPYEQYF. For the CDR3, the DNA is TGTGCCAGCAGCCCCACAGGGGGCCCCTACGAGCAGTACTTC.

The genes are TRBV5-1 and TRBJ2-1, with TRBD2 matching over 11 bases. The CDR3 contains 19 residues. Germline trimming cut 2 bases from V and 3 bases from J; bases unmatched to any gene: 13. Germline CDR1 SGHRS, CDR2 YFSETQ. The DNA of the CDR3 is TGCGCCAGCAGCTTCTTGGGACTAGCGGAACAACCAGTCTACAATGAGCAGTTCTTC. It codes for CASSFLGLAEQPVYNEQFF.

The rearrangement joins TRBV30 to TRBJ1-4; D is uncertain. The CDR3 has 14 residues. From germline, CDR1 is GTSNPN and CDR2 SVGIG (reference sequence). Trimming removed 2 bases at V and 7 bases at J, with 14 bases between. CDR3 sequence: CAWSQSSPVEKLFF. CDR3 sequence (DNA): TGTGCCTGGAGTCAGTCGTCGCCAGTTGAAAAACTGTTTTTT.

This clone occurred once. Here the CDR3 DNA reads TGTGCCAGCAGCAAAGGGCCTTGCGGGGGGATAGAGACCCAGTACTTC. This codes for CASSKGPCGGIETQYF. The V call is TRBV21-1, the J call TRBJ2-5; the table assigns TRBD2, which was not confirmed against the DNA. TRBV21-1 is shown as a pseudogene. This CDR3 contains 16 residues.

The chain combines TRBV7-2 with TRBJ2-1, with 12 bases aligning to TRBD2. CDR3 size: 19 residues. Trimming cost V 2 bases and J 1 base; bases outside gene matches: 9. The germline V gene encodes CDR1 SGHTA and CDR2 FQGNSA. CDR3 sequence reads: CASSLRSSGGAGSYNEQFF. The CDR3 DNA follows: TGTGCCAGCAGCTTACGCTCTAGCGGGGGGGCGGGTTCCTACAATGAGCAGTTCTTC.

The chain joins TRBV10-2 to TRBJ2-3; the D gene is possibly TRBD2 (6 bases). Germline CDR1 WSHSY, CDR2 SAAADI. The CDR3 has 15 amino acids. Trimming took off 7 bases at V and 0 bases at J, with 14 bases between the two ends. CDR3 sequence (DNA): TGCGCCAGCACCCTGACTAGTGGGAGCACAGATACGCAGTATTTT. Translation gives CASTLTSGSTDTQYF.

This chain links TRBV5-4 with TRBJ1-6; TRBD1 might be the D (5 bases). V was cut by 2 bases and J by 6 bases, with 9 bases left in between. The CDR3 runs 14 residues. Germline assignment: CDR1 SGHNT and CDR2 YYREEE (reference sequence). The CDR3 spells CASSFGQGNSPLHF. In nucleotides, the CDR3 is TGTGCCAGCAGCTTCGGGCAGGGTAATTCACCCCTCCACTTT.

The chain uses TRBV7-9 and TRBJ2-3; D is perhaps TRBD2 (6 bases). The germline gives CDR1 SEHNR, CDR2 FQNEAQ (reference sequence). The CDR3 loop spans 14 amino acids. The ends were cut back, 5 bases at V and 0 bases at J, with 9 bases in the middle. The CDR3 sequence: CASSGGSSTDTQYF. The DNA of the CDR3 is TGTGCCAGCAGCGGGGGGTCTAGCACAGATACGCAGTATTTT.